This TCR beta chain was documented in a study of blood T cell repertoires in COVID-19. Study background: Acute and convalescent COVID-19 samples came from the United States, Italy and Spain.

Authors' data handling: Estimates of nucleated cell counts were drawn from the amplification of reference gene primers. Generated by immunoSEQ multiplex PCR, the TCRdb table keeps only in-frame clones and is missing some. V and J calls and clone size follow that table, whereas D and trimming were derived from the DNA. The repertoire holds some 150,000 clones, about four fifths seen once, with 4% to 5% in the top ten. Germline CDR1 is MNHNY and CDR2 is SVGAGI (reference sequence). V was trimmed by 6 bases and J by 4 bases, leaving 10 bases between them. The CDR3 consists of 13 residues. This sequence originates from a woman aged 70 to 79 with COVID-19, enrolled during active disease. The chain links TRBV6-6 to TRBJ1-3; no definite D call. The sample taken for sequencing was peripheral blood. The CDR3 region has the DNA TGTGCCAGCAGCCGGGGTTCCGGAAACACCATATATTTT. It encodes CASSRGSGNTIYF.